These 17 T cell receptor beta chains were all obtained from the same sample, sequenced in a study of neurological immune-mediated disorders. In TCRdb, the 5' RACE reads were re-called with MiXCR into one record per CDR3 protein. The profile shows more than 50,000 distinct CDR3 sequences, around 3.9% of them singletons. Sequences were obtained from PBMCs. These receptor sequences come from a young man with multiple sclerosis.

This clonotype came up many times. The chain combines TRBV9 with TRBJ1-4; D possibly corresponds to TRBD1 (6 bases). Trimming pared 1 base from V and 5 bases from J, leaving 12 bases between. Per the germline V gene, CDR1 is SGDLS and CDR2 is YYNGEE. The CDR3 is 15 amino acids. The CDR3 is CASSVQGGLNEKLFF. The CDR3 coding sequence is TGTGCCAGCAGCGTACAAGGGGGTCTAAATGAAAAACTGTTTTTT.

This clonotype came up many times. This chain links TRBV5-1 with TRBJ2-1; D possibly corresponds to TRBD1 (6 bases). The length of the CDR3 is 14 residues. Germline values: CDR1 SGHRS, CDR2 YFSETQ. Between the trimmed V and J ends, which lost 4 bases and 10 bases, there was a span of 18 bases. Here the CDR3 reads CASSGGDRHGEQFF. The CDR3 DNA follows: TGCGCCAGCAGCGGGGGAGACAGGCACGGGGAGCAGTTCTTC.

This clonotype has at least ten counts. The chain couples TRBV6-2 or TRBV6-3 to TRBJ2-3, with 13 bases identical to TRBD2. Germline V gene sequence: CDR1 MNHEY, CDR2 SVGEGT. V lost 2 bases, J lost 4 bases, and 0 bases stayed unmatched. This CDR3 region has 15 residues. The CDR3 sequence: CASSYGTSGADTQYF. DNA of the CDR3: TGTGCCAGCAGTTACGGGACTAGCGGGGCAGATACGCAGTATTTT.

This clonotype has a count of ten or more. In DNA, the CDR3 is TGTGCCAGCAGTGATAGGGGGCGTCACTATGGCTACACCTTC. Protein product: CASSDRGRHYGYTF. This sequence joins TRBV2 and TRBJ1-2; TRBD1 aligns across 7 bases. The CDR3 has 14 amino acids. The V and J ends lost 3 bases and 3 bases, in that order; junction bases with no gene match: 4. The V gene's germline CDR1 is SNHLY and CDR2 FYNNEI.

This clonotype was seen a few times. One end of the junction does not line up with germline, which may come from a read error. CDR3 sequence: CASSRGSNQPQNF. The DNA of the CDR3 is TGTGCCAGCAGCCGGGGGTCCAATCAGCCCCAGAATTTT. The chain links TRBV7-3 to TRBJ1-5; possibly TRBD1 for D (5 bases). CDR3 length: 13 residues. Germline V CDR1 and CDR2: SGHTA, FQGTGA. The full variable domain, rest sourced from reference TRBV7-3 and TRBJ1-5, is GAGVSQTPSNKVTEKGKYVELRCDPISGHTALYWYRQSLGQGPEFLIYFQGTGAADDSGLPNDRFFAVRPEGSVSTLKIQRTERGDSAVYLCASSRGSNQPQNFGDGTRLSIL.

This clonotype came up many times. This rearrangement joins TRBV3-1 to TRBJ2-7; perhaps D is TRBD1 or TRBD2 (6 bases each). V lost 0 bases, J lost 3 bases, and 9 bases lay in between. This CDR3 is 14 amino acids long. Germline loops: CDR1 LGHDT, CDR2 YNNKEL (reference sequence). CDR3 nucleotide sequence: TGTGCCAGCAGCCAAGATGGAGGGGGCTACGAGCAGTACTTC. Translating it yields CASSQDGGGYEQYF.

This clonotype has a count of ten or more. Mismatch with germline at one junction end may stem from a read error. This rearrangement joins TRBV12-3 or TRBV12-4 to TRBJ2-5; 8 nucleotides line up with TRBD2. The CDR3 consists of 13 residues. This chain's CDR3 is CASSLAGGETQYF. The CDR3 nucleotides read TGTGCCAGCAGTCTAGCGGGTGGGGAGACCCAGTACTTC.

This clonotype was recorded at least ten times. V gene TRBV6-5 combines with J gene TRBJ2-5; 14 bases fit TRBD2. Germline V lookup: CDR1 MNHEY, CDR2 SVGAGI. The CDR3 totals 16 residues. Trimming at V came to 4 bases and at J to 5 bases, leaving 6 bases not matched to a gene. The CDR3 nucleotides read TGTGCCAGCAGTTCTCGACTAGCGGGGGGGCTGGAGACCCAGTACTTC. Protein product: CASSSRLAGGLETQYF.

This clonotype has a count of ten or more. This sequence joins TRBV20-1 and TRBJ1-5, with D maybe TRBD1 (6 bases). Trimming removed 1 base at V and 1 base at J, with 8 bases between. The CDR3 is made up of 14 amino acids. Per germline, CDR1 DFQATT and CDR2 SNEGSKA (reference sequence). CDR3 DNA: TGCAGTGCTAGAGGAGGGGGGAGCAATCAGCCCCAGCATTTT. Its protein is CSARGGGSNQPQHF.

This clonotype was recorded at least ten times. This sequence joins TRBV28 and TRBJ2-2; D call uncertain. The germline V gene encodes CDR1 MDHEN and CDR2 SYDVKM. This CDR3 has 15 residues. V was shortened by 3 bases and J by 1 base, with 9 bases between the two germline ends. CDR3 loop: CASSLVTMNTGELFF. The CDR3 DNA sequence: TGTGCCAGCAGTTTGGTAACAATGAACACCGGGGAGCTGTTTTTT.

This clonotype showed up many times. V usage is TRBV5-1 and J usage is TRBJ2-3; 7 bases align to TRBD1. V shed 3 bases and J 1 base; nucleotides not matched to a gene: 5. Germline CDR1 and CDR2: SGHRS and YFSETQ. The CDR3 sequence is 15 residues long. CDR3 bases: TGCGCCAGCAGCTCAAGACAGGGACGCACAGATACGCAGTATTTT. Protein: CASSSRQGRTDTQYF.

This clonotype showed up many times. V usage is TRBV12-3 or TRBV12-4 and J usage is TRBJ2-2, with D unclear. Trimming left V 4 bases short and J 8 bases short, with 11 bases between. CDR3 length equals 13 residues. CDR3 bases: TGTGCCAGCAGTTATTATGTCGGAGGGGAGCTGTTTTTT. It specifies CASSYYVGGELFF.

The table lists this clonotype with many counts. DNA for the CDR3: TGTGCCAGCAGCCCAAGTCGCACGGCGGAAGCTTTCTTT. Translation: CASSPSRTAEAFF. The V and J genes are TRBV7-7 and TRBJ1-1; unclear D gene. CDR1 and CDR2 (germline): SSHAT, FNYEAQ (reference sequence). V lost 5 bases and J lost 8, with 15 bases in between. The CDR3 sequence is 13 residues long.

This clonotype was detected many times. This chain links TRBV3-1 with TRBJ2-3; 11 bases are shared with TRBD2. CDR1 and CDR2 from the germline V gene are LGHDT and YNNKEL (reference sequence). J gave up 11 bases and V 6 bases, and 7 bases lay outside the gene matches. The CDR3 covers 13 residues. CDR3 nucleotides: TGTGCCAGCAGACTAGCGGGGGCCAAGGGGCAGTATTTT. Its translation is CASRLAGAKGQYF.

This clonotype was recorded many times. This chain uses TRBV5-1 with TRBJ2-3, with TRBD1 as a possible D gene (5 bases). The CDR3 runs to 17 residues. With 5 bases removed from V and 4 bases from J, the gap between germline ends came to 23 bases. Germline values: CDR1 SGHRS, CDR2 YFSETQ. CDR3 protein: CASRESRASVSPDTQYF. Here the CDR3 DNA reads TGCGCCAGCAGGGAAAGCAGGGCTAGTGTTAGCCCAGATACGCAGTATTTT.

There are many counts of this clonotype. The chain combines TRBV4-1 with TRBJ2-1, with D perhaps TRBD1 or TRBD2 (5 bases each). The V gene's germline CDR1 is MGHRA and CDR2 YSYEKL. V was cut by 4 bases and J by 3 bases, with 10 bases left in between. CDR3 length equals 14 residues. CDR3 region: CASSRVGGYNEQFF. The DNA for the CDR3 is TGCGCCAGCAGCCGAGTTGGGGGCTACAATGAGCAGTTCTTC.

This clonotype was detected ten times or more. The chain joins TRBV7-3 to TRBJ2-2; D is unclear. V lost 4 bases and J 7 bases, leaving 10 bases between the germline ends. The CDR3 is made up of 13 amino acids. The germline CDR1 and CDR2 sequences are SGHTA and FQGTGA. The CDR3, as DNA: TGTGCCAGCAGCTCGGACGGGTACGGGGAGCTGTTTTTT. Amino acid sequence: CASSSDGYGELFF.